Each of the 10 T cell receptor beta chains below was sequenced from the same sample in a study of blood T cells in healthy people across ages. With a J-beta primer mix and a sample-barcoded 5' primer, a second PCR ran about 7 to 11 cycles. One entry per CDR3 protein, called by TCRdb with MiXCR from the 5' RACE reads. The sample yields about 970,000 distinct CDR3 sequences, about 51% seen once. Material for sequencing was blood. These receptors all stem from a woman aged 55-69 years in good health.

The V call is TRBV29-1, the J call TRBJ2-7; unclear D gene. The CDR3 is made up of 12 amino acids. V dropped 3 bases and J dropped 1 base, with 7 bases sitting between them. CDR1 is SQVTM and CDR2 is ANQGSEA in the germline V gene. CDR3 DNA sequence: TGCAGCGTTGAGCTGGCGTCCTACGAGCAGTACTTC. Translation: CSVELASYEQYF.

This clonotype was detected a few times. The chain joins TRBV4-1 to TRBJ2-7; D gene ambiguous. Germline CDR1 reads MGHRA; CDR2 reads YSYEKL. Trimming removed 1 base from V and 2 bases from J, with 15 bases in between. The CDR3 covers 16 residues. CDR3 bases: TGCGCCAGCAGCCAAGCGGGCTATACTCCCACCTACGAGCAGTACTTC. Its translation: CASSQAGYTPTYEQYF.

This clonotype occurred a few times. The V call is TRBV28, the J call TRBJ2-7, with D possibly called TRBD1 or TRBD2 (5 bases each). The CDR3 is 15 residues long. V was cut by 5 bases and J by 5 bases, with 19 bases left in between. The germline V gene encodes CDR1 MDHEN and CDR2 SYDVKM. The CDR3 DNA follows: TGTGCCAGCAGTCCCGGGACGCGGCTTGGGGACGAGCAGTACTTC. Its translation: CASSPGTRLGDEQYF.

The chain carries TRBV7-3 and TRBJ2-4; 7 bases line up with TRBD2. Germline V gene sequence: CDR1 SGHTA, CDR2 FQGTGA. The CDR3 spans 16 residues. After removal of 2 bases from V and 5 bases from J, the junction contained 9 bases not matched to a gene. The CDR3, as DNA: TGTGCCAGCAGCTTAGGAGGCGGGGAGGGTGAAAACATTCAGTACTTC. This sequence encodes CASSLGGGEGENIQYF.

This chain uses TRBV29-1 with TRBJ1-4; 12 bases map to TRBD1. Germline lookup yields CDR1 SQVTM and CDR2 ANQGSEA. V shed 0 bases, J shed 8 bases, and the junction held 4 bases outside the gene matches. This CDR3 spans 15 amino acids. The CDR3 sequence: CSVEDGTGGREKLFF. The CDR3 DNA reads TGCAGCGTTGAAGATGGGACAGGGGGCCGCGAAAAACTGTTTTTT. Full variable domain (outside the CDR3, taken from reference TRBV29-1 and TRBJ1-4): SAVISQKPSRDICQRGTSLTIQCQVDSQVTMMFWYRQQPGQSLTLIATANQGSEATYESGFVIDKFPISRPNLTFSTLTVSNMSPEDSSIYLCSVEDGTGGREKLFFGSGTQLSVL.

This rearrangement joins TRBV20-1 to TRBJ1-2; no clear D. V dropped 0 bases and J dropped 7 bases, with 12 bases sitting between them. CDR3 size: 13 residues. Germline V gene data show CDR1 as DFQATT and CDR2 as SNEGSKA (reference sequence). CDR3 loop: CSARDSFGPGYTF. The DNA of the CDR3 is TGCAGTGCTAGAGACAGCTTCGGCCCTGGCTACACCTTC.

The gene calls are TRBV20-1 and TRBJ1-1; 8 bases map to TRBD1. Germline assignment: CDR1 DFQATT and CDR2 SNEGSKA (reference sequence). CDR3 length: 9 amino acids. CDR3 bases: TGCAAGAGCGGACAGGGAACTTTCTTT. Protein product: CKSGQGTFF.

V gene TRBV30 combines with J gene TRBJ2-7; 7 bases are shared with TRBD1. Germline CDR1 is GTSNPN and CDR2 is SVGIG (reference sequence). After removal of 4 bases from V and 5 bases from J, the junction contained 8 bases not matched to a gene. The CDR3 sequence is 13 residues long. Here the CDR3 reads CAWKGGLSHEQYF. CDR3 sequence (DNA): TGTGCCTGGAAAGGGGGCCTTTCGCACGAGCAGTACTTC.

CDR3 residues: CASSSREDTQYF. The CDR3 coding sequence is TGTGCCAGCAGTTCTCGAGAAGATACGCAGTATTTT. The chain recombines TRBV6-5 with TRBJ2-3; D remains ambiguous. Per germline, CDR1 MNHEY and CDR2 SVGAGI. V was trimmed by 4 bases and J by 5 bases, leaving 7 bases between them. The CDR3 is 12 amino acids.

This clonotype was observed a handful of times. The gene calls are TRBV27 and TRBJ1-4, with a tentative D call TRBD1 (5 bases). The CDR3 spans 15 residues. CDR1 and CDR2 (germline): MNHEY, SMNVEV (reference sequence). Trimming cost V 5 bases and J 4 bases, with 14 bases left between them. The CDR3 reads CASSPHRLLNEKLFF. The CDR3 bases are TGTGCCAGCAGTCCACACAGGCTCCTTAATGAAAAACTGTTTTTT.